This TCR beta chain was identified during a study of human T cells and chemical hapten exposure. It was the library that attached unique molecular identifiers to individual cDNA molecules. TCRdb re-analysed the RACE reads in MiXCR, keeping a single row per CDR3 protein. Seen here are 70,000 to 75,000 distinct CDR3 sequences, 30% to 35% observed once, and the top ten hold 8.9%. Germline CDR1 is LGHDT and CDR2 is YNNKEL (reference sequence). Trimming removed 4 bases from V and 4 bases from J; junction bases left unmatched: 7. The CDR3 contains 14 residues. Noted time point: patch test 1, 2 weeks after DPC sensitization. Sample treatment: therapeutic diphenylcyclopropenone sensitization with weekly scalp DPC. Sample donors consisted of patients with alopecia, aged 18 to 70 years, who were suitable for DPC. By share, this clonotype counts as medium-sized.

This clonotype was obtained from a man aged 40-49 years with alopecia areata. Some clones in this sample may be carry-over from other donors' samples. Sample: whole blood, taken in connection with sensitization to the hapten diphenylcyclopropenone (DPC). The chain links TRBV3-1 to TRBJ2-7, with 7 bases lining up with TRBD2. As DNA, the CDR3 is TGTGCCAGCAGCCCGTGGACTAGTTATTACGAGCAGTACTTC. Its protein product is CASSPWTSYYEQYF.